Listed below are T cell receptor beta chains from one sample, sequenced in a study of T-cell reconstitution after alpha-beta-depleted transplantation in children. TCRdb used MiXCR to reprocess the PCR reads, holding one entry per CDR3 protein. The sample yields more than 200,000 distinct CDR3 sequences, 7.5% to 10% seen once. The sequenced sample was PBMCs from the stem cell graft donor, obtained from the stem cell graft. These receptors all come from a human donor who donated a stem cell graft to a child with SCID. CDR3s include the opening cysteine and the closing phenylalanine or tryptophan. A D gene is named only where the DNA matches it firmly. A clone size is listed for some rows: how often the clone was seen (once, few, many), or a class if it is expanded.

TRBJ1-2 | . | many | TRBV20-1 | TGCAGTGCTAGGGGGGCGGATGGCTACACCTTC | CSARGADGYTF
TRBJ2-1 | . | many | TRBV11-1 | TGTGCCAGCAGCCCCAGACCCGGGTACAATGAGCAGTTCTTC | CASSPRPGYNEQFF
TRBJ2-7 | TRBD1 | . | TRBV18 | TGTGCCAGCTCACCACCGCCGGGACAGGGGGCATCCTACGAGCAGTACTTC | CASSPPPGQGASYEQYF
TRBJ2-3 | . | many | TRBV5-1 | TGCGCCAGCAGCTGGTCAGGGTTAGATACGCAGTATTTT | CASSWSGLDTQYF
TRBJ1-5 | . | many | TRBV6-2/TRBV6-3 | TGTGCCAGCAGCCCTACCAGGAGCAGGGGCAATCAGCCCCAGCATTTT | CASSPTRSRGNQPQHF
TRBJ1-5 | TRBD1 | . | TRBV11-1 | TGTGCCAGCAGCTTAGCGGGCGACAGGGGGCGCGTTCAGCCCCAGCATTTT | CASSLAGDRGRVQPQHF
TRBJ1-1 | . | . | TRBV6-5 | TGTGCCAGCAGTTACAGGGGTTTCCCAAACACTGAAGCTTTCTTT | CASSYRGFPNTEAFF
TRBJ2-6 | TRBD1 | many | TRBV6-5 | TGTGCCAGCAGGCCCACGGGACAGGCTCGCTCTGGGGCCAACGTCCTGACTTTC | CASRPTGQARSGANVLTF
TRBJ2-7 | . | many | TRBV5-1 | TGCGCCAGCAGCTTGAACTATGAATACGAGCAGTACTTC | CASSLNYEYEQYF
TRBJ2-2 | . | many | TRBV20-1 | TGCAGTGCTAGGTTGGCAGGGGCGAACACCGGGGAGCTGTTTTTT | CSARLAGANTGELFF
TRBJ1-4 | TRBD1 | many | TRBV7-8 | TGTGCCAGCAGCCCCACCGGGACAGGGAACGAAAAACTGTTTTTT | CASSPTGTGNEKLFF
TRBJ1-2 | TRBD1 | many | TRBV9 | TGTGCCAGCAGCCCCCGGACAGGGAGAAGCTATGGCTACACCTTC | CASSPRTGRSYGYTF
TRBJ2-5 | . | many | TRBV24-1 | TGTGCCACCAGTCTGGAAGAGACCCAGTACTTC | CATSLEETQYF
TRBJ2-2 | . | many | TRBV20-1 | TGCAGTGCTAGAGCGGTCTTCAGGGCGCGTTACACCGGGGAGCTGTTTTTT | CSARAVFRARYTGELFF
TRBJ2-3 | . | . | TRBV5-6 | TGTGCCAGCAGCCCCCCGACTAGTGGGTGGGATACGCAGTATTTT | CASSPPTSGWDTQYF
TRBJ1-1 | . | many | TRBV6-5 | TGTGCCAGCAGTTACACACGTATGAACACTGAAGCTTTCTTT | CASSYTRMNTEAFF
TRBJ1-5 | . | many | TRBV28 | TGTGCCAGCAGTCCCCGCGAGGGGACACTCTCCAATCAGCCCCAGCATTTT | CASSPREGTLSNQPQHF
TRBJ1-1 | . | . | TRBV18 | TGTGCCAGCTCACGTAACAGGGTAGGGAACACTGAAGCTTTCTTT | CASSRNRVGNTEAFF
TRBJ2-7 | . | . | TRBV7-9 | TGTGCCAGCAGTCCCGGGGGAGGAGGTTACGAGCAGTACTTC | CASSPGGGGYEQYF
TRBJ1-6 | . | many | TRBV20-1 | TGCAGTGTTGCGCCTCGCTCCTATAATTCACCCCTCCACTTT | CSVAPRSYNSPLHF
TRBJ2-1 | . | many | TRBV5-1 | TGCGCCAGCAGCTTGGGAAACAATGAGCAGTTCTTC | CASSLGNNEQFF
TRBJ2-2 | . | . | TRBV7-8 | TGTGCCAGCAGCAGAAGGGACGGATACACCGGGGAGCTGTTTTTT | CASSRRDGYTGELFF
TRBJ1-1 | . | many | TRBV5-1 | TGCGCCAGCAGCTTCGGTAATCGGGGGAGGACTGAAGCTTTCTTT | CASSFGNRGRTEAFF
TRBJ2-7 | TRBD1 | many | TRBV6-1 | TGTGCCAGCAGTGAAGAGACAGGGAGCTCCTACGAGCAGTACTTC | CASSEETGSSYEQYF
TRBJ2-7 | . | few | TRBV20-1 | TGCAGTGCTAGGGGGGGAGTGGGATCCCATTACGAGCAGTACTTC | CSARGGVGSHYEQYF
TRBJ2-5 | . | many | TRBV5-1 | TGCGCCAGCAGCTTCTCGGGCTTTGAGACCCAGTACTTC | CASSFSGFETQYF
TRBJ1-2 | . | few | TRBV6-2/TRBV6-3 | TGTGCCAGCAGCCAACGAGGTGGCTACACCTTC | CASSQRGGYTF
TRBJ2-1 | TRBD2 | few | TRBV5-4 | TGTGCCAGCATCCCAAACCCGGGGGGGAATGAGCAGTTCTTC | CASIPNPGGNEQFF
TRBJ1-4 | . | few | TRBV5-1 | TGCGCCAGCAGCTTCGGAGGGGATTATGAAAAACTGTTTTTT | CASSFGGDYEKLFF
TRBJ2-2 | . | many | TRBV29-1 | TGCAGCGTTGCGTCCGGGGGCCCCTCGTTACTGAACACCGGGGAGCTGTTTTTT | CSVASGGPSLLNTGELFF
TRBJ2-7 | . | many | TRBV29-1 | TGCAGCGTTGACCAGGGAAGCTCCTACGAGCAGTACTTC | CSVDQGSSYEQYF
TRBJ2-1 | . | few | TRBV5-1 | TGCGCCAGCATCCCTGGACTAGGGGGCTCCTACAATGAGCAGTTCTTC | CASIPGLGGSYNEQFF
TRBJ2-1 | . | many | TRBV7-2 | TGTGCCAGCAGCTTTGGCGGGAACAATGAGCAGTTCTTC | CASSFGGNNEQFF
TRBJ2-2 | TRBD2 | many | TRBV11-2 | TGTGCCAGCAGCCCCGGGTACGGGACTAACCTGAACACCGGGGAGCTGTTTTTT | CASSPGYGTNLNTGELFF
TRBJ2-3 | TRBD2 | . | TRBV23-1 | TGCGCCAGCAGTCAACTAGCGGGGGATGGGGATACGCAGTATTTT | CASSQLAGDGDTQYF
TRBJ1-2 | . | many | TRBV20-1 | TGCAGTGTTAAAAGGTCAGGGATTGATGGCTACACCTTC | CSVKRSGIDGYTF
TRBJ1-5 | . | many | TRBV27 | TGTGCCAGCAGGATCCCTAAGTATAACACCCCCAGCCGGGACAGCAATCAGCCCCAGCATTTT | CASRIPKYNTPSRDSNQPQHF
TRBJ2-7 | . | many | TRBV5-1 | TGCGCCAGCAGCTTGGGCGTCGGACCCTCCTACGAGCAGTACTTC | CASSLGVGPSYEQYF
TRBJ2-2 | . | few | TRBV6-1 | TGTGCCAGCAGTCCCCCCGCCGGGGCCGGGGAGCTGTTTTTT | CASSPPAGAGELFF
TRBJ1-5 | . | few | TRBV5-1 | TGCGCCACCCGGCCGGGGCCCGATCAGCCCCAGCATTTT | CATRPGPDQPQHF
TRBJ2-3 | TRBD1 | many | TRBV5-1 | TGCGCCAGCAGCTTGTTGGGACAGGGGGTCACAGATACGCAGTATTTT | CASSLLGQGVTDTQYF
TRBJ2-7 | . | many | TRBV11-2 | TGTGCCAGCAGCTTAGATAGGGGCGACGAGCAGTACTTC | CASSLDRGDEQYF
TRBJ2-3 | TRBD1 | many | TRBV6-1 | TGTGCCAGCAGACAACAGGGGCTGGGCACAGATACGCAGTATTTT | CASRQQGLGTDTQYF
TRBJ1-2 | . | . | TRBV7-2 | TGTGCCAGCAGCCTCACAGGGTTTGATGGCTACACCTTC | CASSLTGFDGYTF
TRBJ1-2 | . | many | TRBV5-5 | TGTGCCAGCAGCTTCGGGGTCCAAATCGCCTATGGCTACACCTTC | CASSFGVQIAYGYTF
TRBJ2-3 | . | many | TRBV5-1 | TGCGCCAGCCGGGGAGGGGGACAGAAGATGAATACGCAGTATTTT | CASRGGGQKMNTQYF
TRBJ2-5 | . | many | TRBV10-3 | TGTGCCATCAGTGAGGGTCTCTCCTCGACGAGATTGGGGACCCAGTACTTC | CAISEGLSSTRLGTQYF
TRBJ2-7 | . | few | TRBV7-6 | TGTGCCAGCAGCTTAGAGGCGGACGATTCCTACGAGCAGTACTTC | CASSLEADDSYEQYF
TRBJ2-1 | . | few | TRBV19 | TGTGCCAGTAGTATAGATCGACAGAATACCTACAATGAGCAGTTCTTC | CASSIDRQNTYNEQFF
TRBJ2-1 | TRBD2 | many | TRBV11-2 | TGTGCCAGCAGCCTTAGCGGGGACTCCTACAATGAGCAGTTCTTC | CASSLSGDSYNEQFF
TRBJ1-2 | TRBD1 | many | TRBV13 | TGTGCCAGCAGCAACAGGGGGTCCTATGGCTACACCTTC | CASSNRGSYGYTF
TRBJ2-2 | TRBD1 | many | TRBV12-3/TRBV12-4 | TGTGCCAGCAGTTTCGGGACAGGGTTCTTTATTGACGGGGAGCTGTTTTTT | CASSFGTGFFIDGELFF
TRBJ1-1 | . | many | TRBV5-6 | TGTGCCAGCAGCTTGTGGGGTCTGCAGAACACTGAAGCTTTCTTT | CASSLWGLQNTEAFF
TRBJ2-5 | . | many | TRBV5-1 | TGCGCCAGCAGCTTGGAGGGTAGCGGAGAGACCCAGTACTTC | CASSLEGSGETQYF
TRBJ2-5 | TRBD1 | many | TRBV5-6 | TGTGCCAGCAGCTTATACCTCCGGACAGGGCAAGAGACCCAGTACTTC | CASSLYLRTGQETQYF
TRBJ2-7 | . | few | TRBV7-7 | TGTGCCAGCAGCTTAGCGGGGGGTGGAGAGCAGTACTTC | CASSLAGGGEQYF
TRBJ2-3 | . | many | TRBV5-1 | TGCGCCAGCAGCGTCCGGGACCACCGGGGCACAGATACGCAGTATTTT | CASSVRDHRGTDTQYF